These 28 T cell receptor beta chains came from one sample sequenced in a study. TCRdb re-derived calls from the 5' RACE reads in MiXCR, one entry per CDR3 protein. The sample holds nearly 55,000 distinct CDR3 sequences, approximately 25% seen once. The sample comprised tumor-infiltrating naive CD4+ T cells sorted from the breast tumor. Stated subset: naive CD4+ T cells, CD4+CD45RA+CD25-. These receptors all come from a female donor with breast cancer.

This chain connects TRBV10-3 to TRBJ1-1; D gene ambiguous. V gave up 6 bases and J gave up 3 bases, with 11 bases separating them. The germline V gene has CDR1 ENHRY and CDR2 SYGVKD. This CDR3 is built from 13 residues. The CDR3 loop reads CAISAGEHTEAFF. The CDR3 coding sequence is TGTGCCATCAGCGCCGGGGAGCACACTGAAGCTTTCTTT.

This clonotype has just a few counts. The chain employs TRBV12-3 or TRBV12-4 and TRBJ2-7, with D possibly being TRBD2 (5 bases). This CDR3 contains 15 residues. V lost 5 bases to trimming and J lost 0 bases, with 14 bases between them. Written as DNA, the CDR3 is TGTGCCAGCAGTCGTCACGCCGGGAACTCCTACGAGCAGTACTTC. The encoded protein is CASSRHAGNSYEQYF.

This clonotype was observed a few times. The chain employs TRBV6-2 or TRBV6-3 and TRBJ1-6; tentative D call: TRBD1 (6 bases). V gave up 7 bases and J gave up 8 bases, with 18 bases separating them. Germline V CDR1 and CDR2: MNHEY, SVGEGT. The CDR3 runs 15 residues. The CDR3 protein is CASNSPDKGDSPLHF. The CDR3 DNA reads TGTGCCAGCAACTCCCCGGACAAGGGGGATTCACCCCTCCACTTT.

This clonotype was detected a few times. The chain combines TRBV20-1 with TRBJ2-5, with D possibly TRBD2 on 6 matching bases. Germline V lookup: CDR1 DFQATT, CDR2 SNEGSKA (reference sequence). V was trimmed by 6 bases and J by 0 bases, leaving 14 bases between them. This CDR3 has 14 amino acids. CDR3 residues: CSAGGSGYQETQYF. The CDR3 bases are TGCAGTGCCGGGGGTAGCGGATACCAAGAGACCCAGTACTTC.

Only a few counts were recorded for this clonotype. The genes are TRBV5-1 and TRBJ2-3; no firm D call. CDR1 and CDR2 from the germline V gene are SGHRS and YFSETQ. V was trimmed by 1 base and J by 0 bases, leaving 3 bases between them. There are 13 residues in the CDR3. The CDR3 DNA reads as TGCGCCAGCAGCTTGTTGAGCACAGATACGCAGTATTTT. Amino acid sequence: CASSLLSTDTQYF. The full variable domain, completed using reference TRBV5-1 and TRBJ2-3, is KAGVTQTPRYLIKTRGQQVTLSCSPISGHRSVSWYQQTPGQGLQFLFEYFSETQRNKGNFPGRFSGRQFSNSRSEMNVSTLELGDSALYLCASSLLSTDTQYFGPGTRLTVL.

The CDR3 loop reads CASSKRTGGGDTEAFF. The CDR3 DNA follows: TGTGCCAGCAGCAAACGGACAGGGGGTGGAGACACTGAAGCTTTCTTT. The rearrangement links TRBV6-1 to TRBJ1-1, with 10 positions matching TRBD1. Germline values: CDR1 MNHNS, CDR2 SASEGT. This CDR3 has 16 amino acids. V was clipped by 6 bases and J by 3 bases; unmatched bases: 10.

In its sample, this clonotype was seen many times. CDR3 in amino acids: CATSRDKGGRGQPQHF. Here the CDR3 DNA reads TGTGCCACCAGCAGAGATAAGGGGGGAAGAGGCCAGCCCCAGCATTTT. This chain joins TRBV15 and TRBJ1-5; possibly TRBD1 for D (6 bases). V was clipped by 0 bases and J by 7 bases, with 16 bases between them. CDR1 and CDR2 (germline): LNHNV, YYDKDF (reference sequence). This CDR3 comprises 16 residues.

The rearrangement links TRBV7-2 to TRBJ1-2; the match to TRBD1 covers 12 bases. This CDR3 comprises 13 residues. Germline CDR1 is SGHTA and CDR2 is FQGNSA. Trimming at V came to 6 bases and at J to 7 bases, leaving 3 bases not matched to a gene. CDR3 DNA: TGTGCCAGCAGGGGACAGGGGGCGCTTGGCTACACCTTC. The encoded protein is CASRGQGALGYTF.

The V call is TRBV29-1, the J call TRBJ1-1; possible D gene TRBD1, 6 bases. The CDR3 length is 12 residues. The V gene's germline CDR1 is SQVTM and CDR2 ANQGSEA. CDR3 sequence reads: CTGGYPGTEAFF. As DNA, the CDR3 is TGCACTGGGGGCTACCCGGGAACTGAAGCTTTCTTT.

This clonotype turned up a few times. The chain is built from TRBV24-1 and TRBJ2-1; a possible D gene is TRBD2 (6 bases). The CDR3 is 16 amino acids. V was cut by 2 bases and J by 4 bases, with 14 bases left in between. Looked up from germline, CDR1 is KGHDR and CDR2 is SFDVKD. The CDR3 reads CATSDSWDSQYNEQFF. DNA for the CDR3: TGTGCCACCAGTGATTCGTGGGACTCGCAATACAATGAGCAGTTCTTC.

This clonotype was seen only a few times. J is TRBJ2-3 and V is TRBV5-1, with 7 nucleotides matching TRBD2. With V trimmed by 4 bases and J by 0 bases, 8 bases remained unmatched. The CDR3 sequence is 16 residues long. Per the germline V gene, CDR1 is SGHRS and CDR2 is YFSETQ. The CDR3 bases are TGCGCCAGCAGCAAGGAGCGGGGATCTAGCACAGATACGCAGTATTTT. This gives the protein CASSKERGSSTDTQYF. The whole variable domain, filled in from reference TRBV5-1 and TRBJ2-3, reads KAGVTQTPRYLIKTRGQQVTLSCSPISGHRSVSWYQQTPGQGLQFLFEYFSETQRNKGNFPGRFSGRQFSNSRSEMNVSTLELGDSALYLCASSKERGSSTDTQYFGPGTRLTVL.

The chain has TRBV20-1 and TRBJ2-5; D ambiguous. The CDR3 loop spans 12 amino acids. Germline values: CDR1 DFQATT, CDR2 SNEGSKA (reference sequence). The V end was cut by 1 base, the J end by 5 bases, with 8 bases between. The CDR3 DNA is TGCAGTGCTAGAGGGTTTAGGGAGACCCAGTACTTC. It yields the protein CSARGFRETQYF.

The chain employs TRBV12-3 or TRBV12-4 and TRBJ2-3; the D gene could be TRBD1 or TRBD2 (5 bases each). Trimming pared 4 bases from V and 11 bases from J, leaving 19 bases between. The CDR3 covers 14 residues. In DNA, the CDR3 is TGTGCCAGCAGTTCCTCACTTCGGGACGCTAGGCAGTATTTT. Translation: CASSSSLRDARQYF.

This chain joins TRBV27 and TRBJ2-1; no definite D call. The V gene's germline CDR1 is MNHEY and CDR2 SMNVEV (reference sequence). The CDR3 loop spans 16 amino acids. The V end was cut by 6 bases, the J end by 6 bases, with 21 bases between. The CDR3 sequence is CASSVSPSWPLNEQFF. Here the CDR3 DNA reads TGTGCCAGCAGCGTATCTCCCTCCTGGCCGCTCAATGAGCAGTTCTTC.

This clonotype has a handful of counts. The V and J genes are TRBV6-1 and TRBJ2-1, with D unresolved. This CDR3 contains 13 residues. V gave up 4 bases and J gave up 1 base, with 5 bases separating them. Germline V CDR1 and CDR2: MNHNS, SASEGT. DNA for the CDR3: TGTGCCAGCAGTGGCGAATCCTACAATGAGCAGTTCTTC. This sequence encodes CASSGESYNEQFF.

This clonotype was seen many times. The chain couples TRBV20-1 to TRBJ1-2, with TRBD1 as a possible D gene (5 bases). Germline V CDR1 and CDR2: DFQATT, SNEGSKA (reference sequence). The CDR3 totals 11 residues. V was trimmed by 6 bases and J by 4 bases, leaving 9 bases between them. The DNA for the CDR3 is TGCAGTGCCTCCGGGGGCTATGGCTACACCTTC. Translation: CSASGGYGYTF.

This clonotype was counted between two and nine times. This chain connects TRBV15 to TRBJ2-7, with 11 bases fitting TRBD2. This CDR3 has 16 amino acids. V was clipped by 1 base and J by 5 bases; unmatched bases: 7. Germline CDR1 is LNHNV and CDR2 is YYDKDF (reference sequence). CDR3 nucleotide sequence: TGTGCCACCAGCAGAGGTAGCGGGGGGGCCGGTAACGAGCAGTACTTC. Amino acid sequence: CATSRGSGGAGNEQYF.

The V gene is TRBV5-1, the J gene TRBJ1-1; TRBD1 might be the D (6 bases). In germline, CDR1 is SGHRS, CDR2 YFSETQ. The V and J ends lost 0 bases and 0 bases respectively, with 12 bases between them. The CDR3 spans 16 residues. Written as DNA, the CDR3 is TGCGCCAGCAGCTTGGCGGGGACATCCATGAACACTGAAGCTTTCTTT. Protein sequence: CASSLAGTSMNTEAFF. The variable domain in full, completed from reference TRBV5-1 and TRBJ1-1, reads KAGVTQTPRYLIKTRGQQVTLSCSPISGHRSVSWYQQTPGQGLQFLFEYFSETQRNKGNFPGRFSGRQFSNSRSEMNVSTLELGDSALYLCASSLAGTSMNTEAFFGQGTRLTVV.

A few counts support this clonotype. The chain couples TRBV11-2 to TRBJ2-1; 7 bases are shared with TRBD1. This CDR3 region has 14 residues. Germline V gene data show CDR1 as SGHAT and CDR2 as FQNNGV. V was clipped by 3 bases and J by 5 bases; unmatched bases: 4. CDR3 residues: CASSLGQSHNEQFF. The CDR3 DNA reads TGTGCCAGCAGCTTGGGACAGAGTCACAATGAGCAGTTCTTC.

This clonotype showed up many times. J is TRBJ2-1 and V is TRBV6-1; D not certain. The CDR3 has 11 residues. From germline, CDR1 is MNHNS and CDR2 SASEGT. V shed 7 bases and J shed 5 bases, with 6 bases lying between them. The chain's CDR3 is CASTLNNEQFF. CDR3 coding DNA: TGTGCCAGCACACTAAACAATGAGCAGTTCTTC.

At least ten counts were recorded for this clonotype. This chain joins TRBV27 and TRBJ1-2; D is perhaps TRBD1 (5 bases). Looked up from germline, CDR1 is MNHEY and CDR2 is SMNVEV (reference sequence). Trimming removed 2 bases from V and 8 bases from J, with 12 bases in between. CDR3 length: 13 residues. The CDR3 sequence is CASSLAGTIGYTF. The CDR3 region has the DNA TGTGCCAGCAGTTTAGCCGGGACGATAGGCTACACCTTC.

CDR3 DNA sequence: TGCAGCGTTTTCGGACTAGCTGGAGCCGGGGAGCTGTTTTTT. As protein: CSVFGLAGAGELFF. The rearrangement joins TRBV29-1 to TRBJ2-2; TRBD2 matches 8 bases. Trimming removed 5 bases from V and 6 bases from J; junction bases left unmatched: 8. Germline V CDR1 and CDR2: SQVTM, ANQGSEA. This CDR3 spans 14 amino acids.

The gene calls are TRBV6-2 or TRBV6-3 and TRBJ1-1; TRBD1 matches at 11 bases. CDR1 and CDR2 (germline): MNHEY, SVGEGT. V lost 10 bases to trimming and J lost 6 bases; unmatched junction nucleotides: 1. The CDR3 spans 11 residues. CDR3 in DNA: TGTGCCACGGGACAGGGGGCTGAAGCTTTCTTT. Translation gives CATGQGAEAFF.

This chain uses TRBV29-1 with TRBJ1-1, with 7 bases fitting TRBD1. V shed 6 bases, J shed 1 base, and the junction held 14 bases outside the gene matches. This CDR3 region has 16 residues. Germline V CDR1 and CDR2: SQVTM, ANQGSEA. The CDR3, as DNA: TGCAGCGTGGACCGACAGGGACGAGGAGGGAACACTGAAGCTTTCTTT. This gives the protein CSVDRQGRGGNTEAFF.

The gene calls are TRBV27 and TRBJ1-5, with 7 bases aligning to TRBD1. From germline, CDR1 is MNHEY and CDR2 SMNVEV (reference sequence). The CDR3 has 16 amino acids. J was trimmed by 4 bases and V by 3 bases; bases with no gene match: 9. This CDR3 reads CASSLGAGDRNQPQHF. The CDR3 DNA sequence: TGTGCCAGCAGTTTGGGGGCCGGGGACAGAAATCAGCCCCAGCATTTT.

This clonotype was detected a few times. The rearrangement uses TRBV25-1 and TRBJ1-1; TRBD1 matches at 7 bases. Germline values: CDR1 MGHDK, CDR2 SYGVNS. The V gene end was trimmed by 3 bases and the J gene end by 4 bases; junction bases not matched to a gene: 8. The CDR3 consists of 15 residues. The CDR3 DNA is TGTGCCAGCAGTGACCCTAGAGGGGGCTTCACTGAAGCTTTCTTT. This encodes CASSDPRGGFTEAFF.

This clonotype has ten or more counts. The rearrangement joins TRBV5-1 to TRBJ1-2; 7 positions agree with TRBD1. CDR1 is SGHRS and CDR2 is YFSETQ in the germline V gene. V lost 0 bases and J lost 8; bases outside the gene matches: 16. The length of the CDR3 is 17 residues. CDR3 nucleotides: TGCGCCAGCAGCTTGGTCGTGACAGGGCCGACAAGCACGGGCTACACCTTC. This gives the protein CASSLVVTGPTSTGYTF.

This clonotype occurred a few times. The chain carries TRBV28 and TRBJ2-7; no clear D gene. Germline V gene lookup returns CDR1 MDHEN and CDR2 SYDVKM. The V gene lost 1 base and the J gene lost 4 bases, with 5 bases spanning the gap. The CDR3 sequence is 12 residues long. Here the CDR3 DNA reads TGTGCCAGCAGTTTATTGGGGTACGAGCAGTACTTC. Its translation is CASSLLGYEQYF.